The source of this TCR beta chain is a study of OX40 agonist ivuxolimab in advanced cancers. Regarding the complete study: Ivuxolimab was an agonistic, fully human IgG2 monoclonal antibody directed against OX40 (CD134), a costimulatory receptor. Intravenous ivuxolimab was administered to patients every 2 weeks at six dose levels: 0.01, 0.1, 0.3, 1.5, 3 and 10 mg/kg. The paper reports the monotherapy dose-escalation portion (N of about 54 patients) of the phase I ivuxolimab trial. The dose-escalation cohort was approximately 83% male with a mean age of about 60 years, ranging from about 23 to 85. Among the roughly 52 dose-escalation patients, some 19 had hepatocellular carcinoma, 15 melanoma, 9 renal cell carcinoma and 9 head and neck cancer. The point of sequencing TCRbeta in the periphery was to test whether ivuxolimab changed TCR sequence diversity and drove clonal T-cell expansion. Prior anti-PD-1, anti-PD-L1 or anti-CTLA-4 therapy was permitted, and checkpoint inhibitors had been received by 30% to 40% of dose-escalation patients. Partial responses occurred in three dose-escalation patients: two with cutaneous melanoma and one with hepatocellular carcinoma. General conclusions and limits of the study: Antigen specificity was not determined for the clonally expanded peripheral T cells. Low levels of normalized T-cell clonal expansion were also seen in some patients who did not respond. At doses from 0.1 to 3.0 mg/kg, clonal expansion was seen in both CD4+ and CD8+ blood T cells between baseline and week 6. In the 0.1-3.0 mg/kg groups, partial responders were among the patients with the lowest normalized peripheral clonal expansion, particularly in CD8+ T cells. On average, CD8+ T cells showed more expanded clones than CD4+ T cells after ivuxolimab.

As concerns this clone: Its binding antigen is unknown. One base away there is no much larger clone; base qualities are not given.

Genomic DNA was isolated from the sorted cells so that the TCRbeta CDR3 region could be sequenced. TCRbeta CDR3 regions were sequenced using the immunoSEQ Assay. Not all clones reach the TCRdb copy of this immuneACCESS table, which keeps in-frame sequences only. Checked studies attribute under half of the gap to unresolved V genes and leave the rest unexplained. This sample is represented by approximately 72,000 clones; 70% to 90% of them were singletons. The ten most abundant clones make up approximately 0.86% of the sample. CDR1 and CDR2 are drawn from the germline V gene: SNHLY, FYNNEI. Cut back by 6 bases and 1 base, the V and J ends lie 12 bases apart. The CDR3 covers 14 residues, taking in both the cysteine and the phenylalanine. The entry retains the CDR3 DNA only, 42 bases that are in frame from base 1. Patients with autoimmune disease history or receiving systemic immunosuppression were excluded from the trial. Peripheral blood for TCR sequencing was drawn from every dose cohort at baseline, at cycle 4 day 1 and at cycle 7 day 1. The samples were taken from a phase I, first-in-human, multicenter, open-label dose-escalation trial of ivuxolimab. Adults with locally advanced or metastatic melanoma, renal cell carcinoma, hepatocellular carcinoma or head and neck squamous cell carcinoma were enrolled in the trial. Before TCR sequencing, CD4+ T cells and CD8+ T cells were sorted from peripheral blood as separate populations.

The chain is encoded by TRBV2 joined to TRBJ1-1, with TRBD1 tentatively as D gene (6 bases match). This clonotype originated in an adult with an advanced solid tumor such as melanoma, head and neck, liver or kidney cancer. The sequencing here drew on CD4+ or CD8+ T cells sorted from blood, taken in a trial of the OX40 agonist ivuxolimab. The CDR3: CASRLTGKNTEAFF. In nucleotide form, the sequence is TGTGCCAGCAGGTTGACAGGAAAGAACACTGAAGCTTTCTTT. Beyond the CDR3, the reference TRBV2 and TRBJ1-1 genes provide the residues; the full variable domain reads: EPEVTQTPSHQVTQMGQEVILRCVPISNHLYFYWYRQILGQKVEFLVSFYNNEISEKSEIFDDQFSVERPDGSNFTLKIRSTKLEDSAMYFCASRLTGKNTEAFFGQGTRLTVV.